The rows below give T cell receptor beta chains drawn from one sample of a study of blood T cell repertoires in COVID-19. Only in-frame clones appear in the TCRdb table, and some are missing; sequencing was by immunoSEQ multiplex PCR. The sample has over 450,000 clones; 70% to 90% are singletons. The specimen sequenced was peripheral blood. Receptors originate from a woman in her 50s with COVID-19, enrolled during active disease. The CDR3 runs from the conserved cysteine through the conserved F or W. The order of the fields is clone size, V gene, J gene, D gene, CDR3 protein, CDR3 DNA. The D gene is left open where the match is weak. Rows may omit the clone size; those that give it use once, few, many or a size class.

>NA|TRBV30|TRBJ1-3|TRBD1
CAWEPGQGRDTIYF
TGTGCCTGGGAACCCGGACAGGGGAGAGACACCATATATTTT
>NA|TRBV10-3|TRBJ2-1|TRBD1
CAISEPTGTGINEQFF
TGTGCCATCAGTGAGCCGACCGGGACAGGGATTAATGAGCAGTTCTTC
>NA|TRBV27|TRBJ1-3|TRBD1
CASRSTGAGNTIYF
TGTGCCAGCAGATCTACAGGGGCCGGAAACACCATATATTTT
>NA|TRBV11-2|TRBJ2-7|TRBD1
CASTLGQGEQYF
TGTGCCAGCACCCTAGGACAGGGAGAACAGTACTTC
>NA|TRBV29-1|TRBJ2-2|NA
CSVAPQGSNTGELFF
TGCAGCGTTGCCCCACAGGGTTCGAACACCGGGGAGCTGTTTTTT
>NA|TRBV2|TRBJ2-2|NA
CASTPRGARGTGELFF
TGTGCCAGCACTCCCCGGGGGGCGCGGGGCACCGGGGAGCTGTTTTTT
>NA|TRBV5-1|TRBJ2-3|TRBD2
CASTSRGGRDTQYF
TGCGCCAGCACCTCTCGGGGGGGCCGAGATACGCAGTATTTT
>NA|TRBV5-1|TRBJ1-5|TRBD1
CASSRTGKSNQPQHF
TGCGCCAGCAGTCGGACAGGCAAGAGCAATCAGCCCCAGCATTTT
>NA|TRBV12-3/TRBV12-4|TRBJ1-2|NA
CASSPASYGYTF
TGTGCCAGCAGTCCCGCGAGCTATGGCTACACCTTC
>NA|TRBV11-2|TRBJ2-7|TRBD2
CASSLSGTYEQYF
TGTGCCAGCAGCCTGAGCGGGACTTACGAGCAGTACTTC
>once|TRBV7-3|TRBJ2-7|TRBD1
CASSDGTGVNEQYF
TGTGCCAGCAGCGACGGGACAGGGGTTAACGAGCAGTACTTC
>NA|TRBV6-1|TRBJ1-2|TRBD1
CASSDGTGYGYTF
TGTGCCAGCAGTGACGGGACAGGCTATGGCTACACCTTC
>once|TRBV6-6|TRBJ1-1|TRBD1
CASSYSTGGTEAFF
TGTGCCAGCAGTTACTCGACAGGGGGCACTGAAGCTTTCTTT
>once|TRBV4-1|TRBJ1-3|TRBD1
CASSQAAGGGGNTIYF
TGCGCCAGCAGCCAAGCAGCAGGGGGCGGCGGAAACACCATATATTTT
>once|TRBV27|TRBJ2-1|TRBD2
CASSFRLAGGPVSYNEQFF
TGTGCCAGCAGTTTCCGACTAGCGGGGGGGCCGGTCTCCTACAATGAGCAGTTCTTC
>NA|TRBV19|TRBJ1-4|NA
CASSIAREGEKLFF
TGTGCCAGTAGTATCGCCAGGGAGGGTGAAAAACTGTTTTTT
>NA|TRBV28|TRBJ2-3|NA
CASRISPVVDTQYF
TGTGCCAGCAGGATCTCTCCGGTCGTAGATACGCAGTATTTT
>once|TRBV6-5|TRBJ1-6|NA
CASTADRLEYSPLHF
TGTGCCAGCACCGCGGACAGACTGGAGTACTCACCCCTCCACTTT
>NA|TRBV7-9|TRBJ1-3|NA
CASMGGWGNTIYF
TGTGCCAGCATGGGAGGGTGGGGAAACACCATATATTTT
>NA|TRBV5-6|TRBJ2-7|NA
CASSYRGREAGAKEQYF
TGTGCCAGCAGCTATAGGGGACGAGAGGCAGGGGCAAAGGAGCAGTACTTC
>NA|TRBV7-8|TRBJ2-7|TRBD1
CASSVRDRGPYEQYF
TGTGCCAGCAGCGTCCGGGACAGGGGGCCATACGAGCAGTACTTC
>NA|TRBV3-1/TRBV3-2|TRBJ1-2|TRBD1
CASSPWTGDLSYGYTF
TGTGCCAGCAGCCCTTGGACAGGGGACTTATCCTATGGCTACACCTTC
>few|TRBV24-1|TRBJ1-2|NA
CATSDPTLGNYGYTF
TGTGCCACCAGTGATCCGACTCTGGGTAACTATGGCTACACCTTC
>NA|TRBV3-1/TRBV3-2|TRBJ2-7|NA
CASSQGDIAYEQYF
TGTGCCAGCAGCCAAGGGGACATAGCCTACGAGCAGTACTTC
>NA|TRBV30|TRBJ2-1|NA
CAWATTGKDEQFF
TGTGCCTGGGCGACAACAGGGAAAGATGAGCAGTTCTTC
>NA|TRBV30|TRBJ1-1|NA
CAWRPRGGNPEAFF
TGTGCCTGGAGACCACGGGGAGGGAACCCTGAAGCTTTCTTT
>NA|TRBV5-1|TRBJ1-4|NA
CASSLEQANEKLFF
TGCGCCAGCAGCTTGGAGCAGGCTAATGAAAAACTGTTTTTT
>NA|TRBV6-6|TRBJ1-4|TRBD1
CASRRNRDRRATNEKLFF
TGTGCCAGCAGACGAAATCGGGACAGGCGTGCAACTAATGAAAAACTGTTTTTT
>NA|TRBV10-3|TRBJ1-3|NA
CVSTGGDQSGNTIYF
TGTGTCTCCACCGGAGGGGACCAATCTGGAAACACCATATATTTT
>NA|TRBV7-3|TRBJ1-1|NA
CASSPYRDTEAFF
TGTGCCAGCAGCCCGTACAGGGACACTGAAGCTTTCTTT
>NA|TRBV5-4|TRBJ2-7|TRBD1
CASSPDRRSYEQYF
TGTGCCAGCAGCCCGGACAGGCGCTCCTACGAGCAGTACTTC
>NA|TRBV4-2|TRBJ1-2|NA
CASSQESRRALHYGYTF
TGTGCCAGCAGCCAAGAATCGCGCAGGGCCCTCCACTATGGCTACACCTTC
>NA|TRBV13|TRBJ2-2|TRBD2
CAIRRGGAVGGELFF
TGTGCCATCCGGCGCGGGGGGGCCGTAGGCGGGGAGCTGTTTTTT
>NA|TRBV11-2|TRBJ1-6|NA
CASSLDRNSPLHF
TGTGCCAGCAGCTTAGACCGGAATTCACCCCTCCACTTT
>NA|TRBV7-8|TRBJ1-1|TRBD1
CASSLGTGYTEAFF
TGTGCCAGCAGCTTAGGGACAGGATACACTGAAGCTTTCTTT